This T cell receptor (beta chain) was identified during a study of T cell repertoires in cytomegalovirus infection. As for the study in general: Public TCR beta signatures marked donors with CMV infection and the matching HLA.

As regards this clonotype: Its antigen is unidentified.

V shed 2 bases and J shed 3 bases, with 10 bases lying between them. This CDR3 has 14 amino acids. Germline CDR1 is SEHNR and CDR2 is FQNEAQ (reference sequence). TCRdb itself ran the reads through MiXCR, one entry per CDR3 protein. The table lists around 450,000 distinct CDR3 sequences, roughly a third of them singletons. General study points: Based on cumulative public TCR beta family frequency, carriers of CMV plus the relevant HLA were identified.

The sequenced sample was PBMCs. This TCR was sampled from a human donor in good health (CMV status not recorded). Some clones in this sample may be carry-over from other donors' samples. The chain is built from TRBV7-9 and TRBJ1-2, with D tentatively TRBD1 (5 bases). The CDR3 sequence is CASSLSLQDYGYTF. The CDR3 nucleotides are TGTGCCAGCAGCTTATCTCTACAGGACTATGGCTACACCTTC.